Included here is one T cell receptor (beta chain) sequence, with context. The CDR3 extends 3 residues past the end of the read, so its final part is completed from the germline J gene. This specimen belongs to a study of T cells in women clearing cervical HPV infection. Profiled with immunoSEQ multiplex PCR; TCRdb holds only in-frame clones, not every one. The sample table includes tens of thousands of clones. CDR1 and CDR2 (germline): SGHAT, FQNNGV. The V and J ends lost 7 bases and 4 bases respectively, with 20 bases between them. This CDR3 spans 15 amino acids. V is TRBV11-2 and J is TRBJ2-7; tentative D call: TRBD2 (7 bases). The sequence was collected from a woman between 18 and 75 years old with a cervical HPV16 infection that either progressed to CIN3+ or cleared (not recorded which). The sample comprised blood buffy coat. The CDR3 sequence is CASILGQTGGYEQYF. The sequenced part of the CDR3 DNA is TGTGCCAGCATCCTAGGACAGACCGGGGGGTACGAG.